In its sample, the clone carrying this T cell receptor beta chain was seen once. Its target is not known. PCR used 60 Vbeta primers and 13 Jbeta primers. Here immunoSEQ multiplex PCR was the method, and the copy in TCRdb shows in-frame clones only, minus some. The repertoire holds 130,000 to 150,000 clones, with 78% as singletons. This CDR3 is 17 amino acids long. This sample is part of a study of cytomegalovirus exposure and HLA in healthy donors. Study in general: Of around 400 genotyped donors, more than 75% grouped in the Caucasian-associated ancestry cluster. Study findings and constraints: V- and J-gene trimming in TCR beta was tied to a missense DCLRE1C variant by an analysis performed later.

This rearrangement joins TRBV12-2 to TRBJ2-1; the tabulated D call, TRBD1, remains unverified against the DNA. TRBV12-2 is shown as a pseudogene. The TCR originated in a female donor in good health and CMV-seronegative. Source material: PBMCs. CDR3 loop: CASRSDPGTGSVNEQFF. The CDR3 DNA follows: TGTGCAAGTCGCTCAGACCCCGGGACAGGGAGTGTCAATGAGCAGTTCTTC.